Described below is a single TCR beta chain sequence and its context. Its specificity is unknown. The record originates from a study of OX40 agonist ivuxolimab in advanced cancers. Measured with immunoSEQ multiplex PCR; TCRdb has only the in-frame clones, and not every one. The table includes about 6,300 clones, about two thirds detected once. General observations from the study: Clonal expansion by week 6 occurred in CD4+ and CD8+ blood T cells (at 0.1 to 3.0 mg/kg).

This receptor was obtained from an adult with an advanced solid tumor such as melanoma, head and neck, liver or kidney cancer. This material consisted of CD4+ or CD8+ T cells sorted from blood, taken in a trial of the OX40 agonist ivuxolimab.

Written as DNA, the CDR3 is TGTGCTAGTGGCCTCACTGACTCTCTAGCCAAAAACATTCAGTACTTC. Protein sequence: CASGLTDSLAKNIQYF. The V gene is TRBV12-5, the J gene TRBJ2-4; D gene uncertain. The CDR3 runs 16 residues. Trimming cost V 6 bases and J 0 bases, with 15 bases left between them. From germline, CDR1 is LGHNT and CDR2 FRNRAP.